These T cell receptor beta chains were read from a single sample in a study of T cells in Graves' hyperthyroidism and ophthalmopathy. TCRdb re-called the multiplex PCR reads with MiXCR, one entry per CDR3 protein. The data show hundreds of thousands of distinct CDR3 sequences, with about 13% seen just once and around 9.2% held by the top ten. The sample was blood. Every receptor here comes from a woman between 18 and 29 years old with Graves' hyperthyroidism. Both conserved end residues are part of each CDR3. The D gene is left open where the match is weak. Clone size, where shown, is once, few, many, or a class for clones that have expanded.

d_call: TRBD2; v_call: TRBV30; clone_size: NA; j_call: TRBJ2-3; cdr3_aa: CAWCLREGPDTQYF; cdr3_nt: TGTGCCTGGTGTTTGCGGGAGGGTCCGGATACGCAGTATTTT
d_call: TRBD1; v_call: TRBV19; clone_size: many; j_call: TRBJ2-1; cdr3_aa: CASSSSRTGSYNEQFF; cdr3_nt: TGTGCCAGTAGTAGCTCCCGGACAGGGTCCTACAATGAGCAGTTCTTC
d_call: NA; v_call: TRBV29-1; clone_size: many; j_call: TRBJ2-6; cdr3_aa: CSAFGAGANVLTF; cdr3_nt: TGCAGCGCCTTCGGGGCTGGGGCCAACGTCCTGACTTTC
d_call: NA; v_call: TRBV7-8; clone_size: many; j_call: TRBJ2-7; cdr3_aa: CASSLVADHSYEQYF; cdr3_nt: TGTGCCAGCAGCTTAGTGGCGGACCACTCCTACGAGCAGTACTTC
d_call: TRBD1; v_call: TRBV28; clone_size: NA; j_call: TRBJ1-2; cdr3_aa: CPSRPGGSAGYTF; cdr3_nt: TGTCCGAGTCGCCCAGGGGGATCGGCTGGCTACACCTTC
d_call: TRBD1; v_call: TRBV28; clone_size: few; j_call: TRBJ2-7; cdr3_aa: CASSTAGRGLGEQYF; cdr3_nt: TGTGCCAGCAGCACAGCGGGCAGGGGGCTCGGCGAGCAGTACTTC
d_call: TRBD2; v_call: TRBV4-1; clone_size: few; j_call: TRBJ2-2; cdr3_aa: CASSQLLGTSGTGELFF; cdr3_nt: TGCGCCAGCAGCCAACTACTCGGGACTAGCGGAACCGGGGAGCTGTTTTTT
d_call: TRBD1; v_call: TRBV20-1; clone_size: few; j_call: TRBJ2-2; cdr3_aa: CSARRQGANGELFF; cdr3_nt: TGCAGTGCTAGGCGACAGGGGGCCAACGGGGAGCTGTTTTTT
d_call: TRBD1; v_call: TRBV5-8; clone_size: few; j_call: TRBJ1-2; cdr3_aa: CASSRGTGGFDYGYTF; cdr3_nt: TGTGCCAGCAGCCGCGGGACAGGGGGTTTTGACTATGGCTACACCTTC
d_call: NA; v_call: TRBV15; clone_size: NA; j_call: TRBJ1-5; cdr3_aa: CATSPPSQPQHF; cdr3_nt: TGTGCCACCAGCCCCCCGAGCCAGCCCCAGCATTTT
d_call: TRBD1; v_call: TRBV7-8; clone_size: many; j_call: TRBJ2-2; cdr3_aa: CASSPRRTGGTGELFF; cdr3_nt: TGTGCCAGCAGCCCCCGGCGGACAGGGGGCACCGGGGAGCTGTTTTTT
d_call: NA; v_call: TRBV11-2; clone_size: few; j_call: TRBJ2-7; cdr3_aa: CASGAVYEQYF; cdr3_nt: TGTGCCAGCGGCGCAGTCTACGAGCAGTACTTC
d_call: TRBD1; v_call: TRBV7-2; clone_size: many; j_call: TRBJ2-7; cdr3_aa: CASSRGGQPAYEQYF; cdr3_nt: TGTGCCAGCAGCCGAGGGGGACAGCCGGCCTACGAGCAGTACTTC
d_call: TRBD2; v_call: TRBV5-1; clone_size: few; j_call: TRBJ2-7; cdr3_aa: CASSLGLAEGQYEQYF; cdr3_nt: TGCGCCAGCAGCTTGGGACTAGCGGAGGGGCAGTACGAGCAGTACTTC
d_call: NA; v_call: TRBV7-6; clone_size: many; j_call: TRBJ1-5; cdr3_aa: CASSLFPRGSHQPQHF; cdr3_nt: TGTGCCAGCAGCTTATTTCCACGAGGGAGCCATCAGCCCCAGCATTTT
d_call: NA; v_call: TRBV7-8; clone_size: many; j_call: TRBJ2-7; cdr3_aa: CASSLTRSLYEQYF; cdr3_nt: TGTGCCAGCAGCCTAACTAGAAGTCTCTACGAGCAGTACTTC
d_call: TRBD1; v_call: TRBV3-1; clone_size: NA; j_call: TRBJ2-3; cdr3_aa: CASSRYWTGESDTQYF; cdr3_nt: TGTGCCAGCAGCCGATACTGGACAGGGGAATCGGATACGCAGTATTTT
d_call: TRBD2; v_call: TRBV6-1; clone_size: many; j_call: TRBJ2-1; cdr3_aa: CASRATSGGGNEQFF; cdr3_nt: TGTGCCAGCAGAGCCACTAGCGGGGGAGGAAATGAGCAGTTCTTC
d_call: NA; v_call: TRBV29-1; clone_size: many; j_call: TRBJ2-7; cdr3_aa: CSVVQYEQYF; cdr3_nt: TGCAGCGTTGTCCAATACGAGCAGTACTTC
d_call: NA; v_call: TRBV28; clone_size: few; j_call: TRBJ2-6; cdr3_aa: CASSFGESGANVLTF; cdr3_nt: TGTGCCAGCAGTTTTGGGGAGTCAGGGGCCAACGTCCTGACTTTC
d_call: TRBD2; v_call: TRBV10-3; clone_size: many; j_call: TRBJ2-1; cdr3_aa: CAIGAGGGSYNEQFF; cdr3_nt: TGTGCCATCGGGGCGGGAGGGGGGTCCTACAATGAGCAGTTCTTC
d_call: NA; v_call: TRBV4-1; clone_size: many; j_call: TRBJ2-7; cdr3_aa: CASSQDHRGAYEQYF; cdr3_nt: TGCGCCAGCAGCCAAGATCATAGAGGGGCCTACGAGCAGTACTTC
d_call: NA; v_call: TRBV29-1; clone_size: few; j_call: TRBJ2-2; cdr3_aa: CSVGSGSRELFF; cdr3_nt: TGCAGCGTCGGTTCGGGGTCCCGGGAGCTGTTTTTT
d_call: TRBD1; v_call: TRBV19; clone_size: few; j_call: TRBJ2-3; cdr3_aa: CASGTGGIPDTQYF; cdr3_nt: TGTGCCAGTGGGACAGGGGGCATTCCAGATACGCAGTATTTT
d_call: TRBD2; v_call: TRBV7-9; clone_size: many; j_call: TRBJ2-7; cdr3_aa: CASSSNQLAGGDEQYF; cdr3_nt: TGTGCCAGCAGCTCGAATCAACTAGCGGGGGGGGACGAGCAGTACTTC
d_call: NA; v_call: TRBV6-1; clone_size: few; j_call: TRBJ2-7; cdr3_aa: CASRRGVNSYEQYF; cdr3_nt: TGTGCCAGCCGTAGAGGGGTAAACTCCTACGAGCAGTACTTC
d_call: NA; v_call: TRBV6-5; clone_size: many; j_call: TRBJ1-2; cdr3_aa: CASSYSRGSYGYTF; cdr3_nt: TGTGCCAGCAGTTACTCCCGGGGGAGCTATGGCTACACCTTC
d_call: NA; v_call: TRBV25-1; clone_size: NA; j_call: TRBJ1-6; cdr3_aa: CASSDQQSLYNSPLHF; cdr3_nt: TGTGCCAGCAGTGACCAGCAGTCACTTTATAATTCACCCCTCCACTTT
d_call: TRBD2; v_call: TRBV6-1; clone_size: NA; j_call: TRBJ2-1; cdr3_aa: CASSQLAGEMRGEQFF; cdr3_nt: TGTGCCAGCAGCCAACTAGCGGGAGAAATGAGAGGTGAGCAGTTCTTC
d_call: NA; v_call: TRBV28; clone_size: many; j_call: TRBJ2-5; cdr3_aa: CASHWGDRKYF; cdr3_nt: TGTGCCAGCCACTGGGGGGATAGAAAGTACTTC
d_call: NA; v_call: TRBV2; clone_size: many; j_call: TRBJ2-7; cdr3_aa: CASSFLGLGEQYF; cdr3_nt: TGTGCCAGCAGCTTCCTCGGACTCGGGGAGCAGTACTTC
d_call: NA; v_call: TRBV9; clone_size: many; j_call: TRBJ1-3; cdr3_aa: CASSVDGGTGNTIYF; cdr3_nt: TGTGCCAGCAGCGTAGATGGGGGGACGGGAAACACCATATATTTT
d_call: NA; v_call: TRBV29-1; clone_size: many; j_call: TRBJ1-2; cdr3_aa: CSVQAGPEGATYGYTF; cdr3_nt: TGCAGCGTCCAAGCGGGGCCAGAGGGCGCGACCTATGGCTACACCTTC